Below, 4 T cell receptor beta chains from the same sample are listed, as sequenced in a study of T cell responses to AZD1222 COVID-19 vaccine. Sequenced by immunoSEQ multiplex PCR; TCRdb stores in-frame clones only, minus some. The table has about 99,000 clones, approximately 89% seen once. The specimen comprised peripheral blood, sampled on day 0 of AZD1222 vaccination. The receptors shown here come from an adult in good health.

The V gene is TRBV11-2, the J gene TRBJ2-2; the D call may be TRBD1 or TRBD2 (5 bases each). Looked up from germline, CDR1 is SGHAT and CDR2 is FQNNGV. The V end was cut by 4 bases, the J end by 8 bases, with 17 bases between. The CDR3 is made up of 15 amino acids. The CDR3 nucleotides are TGTGCCAGCAGCTCCGGGACGAGCCATAGTGGGGAGCTGTTTTTT. The encoded protein is CASSSGTSHSGELFF.

The chain recombines TRBV19 with TRBJ2-1; D uncertain. Germline lookup yields CDR1 LNHDA and CDR2 SQIVND (reference sequence). The V and J ends lost 7 bases and 5 bases respectively, with 18 bases between them. The CDR3 contains 15 residues. For the CDR3, the DNA is TGTGCCAGTACCCTTTCTGCCGGAGCGAACAATGAGCAGTTCTTC. As protein: CASTLSAGANNEQFF.

Ten or more counts support this clone. The J gene is TRBJ2-2, the V gene TRBV18, with a possible D match to TRBD2 (7 bases). Germline values: CDR1 KGHSH, CDR2 LQKENI. V lost 7 bases, J lost 0 bases, and 21 bases lay in between. This CDR3 spans 18 amino acids. The DNA of the CDR3 is TGTGCCAGCTACTCCGGAGGAGGGGGGGTATCGAACACCGGGGAGCTGTTTTTT. Amino acids: CASYSGGGGVSNTGELFF.

The chain joins TRBV2 to TRBJ1-5; D not certain. CDR1 is SNHLY, CDR2 FYNNEI, per germline. This CDR3 comprises 13 residues. Trimming cost V 7 bases and J 6 bases, with 13 bases left between them. This CDR3 is CASTYGEGQPQHF. Written as DNA, the CDR3 is TGTGCCAGCACTTATGGCGAGGGTCAGCCCCAGCATTTT. The full variable domain, rest sourced from reference TRBV2 and TRBJ1-5, is EPEVTQTPSHQVTQMGQEVILRCVPISNHLYFYWYRQILGQKVEFLVSFYNNEISEKSEIFDDQFSVERPDGSNFTLKIRSTKLEDSAMYFCASTYGEGQPQHFGDGTRLSIL.